This T cell receptor (beta chain) is from a study of T cells in tuberculosis. V shed 4 bases and J shed 5 bases, with 6 bases lying between them. Germline V lookup: CDR1 SGHTS, CDR2 YDEGEE. The CDR3 consists of 11 residues. Cells were sorted from thawed PBMC rested overnight and stained with GMM-loaded CD1B tetramer, viability dye and anti-CD3. The CD1B tetramers carried C32 glucose monomycolate purified from Rhodococcus equi. CD14-expressing monocytes were removed from PBMC before cryopreservation and sorting. Each donor contributed roughly 100,000 sorted tetramer-negative cells. Sequencing of TCR-alpha and TCR-beta chains was unpaired. Data came from immunoSEQ multiplex PCR; TCRdb stores just in-frame clones and leaves some out. The sample lists 85,000 to 100,000 clones; more than 75% were seen once.

The specimen was CD1b-GMM tetramer-negative cells sorted from PBMCs. The gene calls are TRBV5-8 and TRBJ1-2; D perhaps matches TRBD1 (6 bases). The TCR sequence derives from an adult woman with latent tuberculosis. CDR3 amino acids: CASSQGYGYTF. CDR3 DNA sequence: TGTGCCAGCAGCCAGGGGTATGGCTACACCTTC.